Listed below are T cell receptor beta chains from one sample, sequenced in a study of T cell repertoires in cytomegalovirus infection. TCRdb processed the reads anew with MiXCR; each CDR3 protein has one entry. This sample yields about 470,000 distinct CDR3 sequences, of which roughly 42% are seen a single time; around 44% belongs to the top ten. No antigen is known for these receptors. The sequencing used cultured PBMCs, collected from culture after CMV antigen stimulation. The receptors shown here come from a human donor in good health (CMV status not recorded). Some clones in this sample may be carry-over from other donors' samples. CDR3s include the opening cysteine and the closing phenylalanine or tryptophan. A D gene is named only where the DNA matches it firmly. Only part of the rows carry a size: once, few, many, or a class if the clone is expanded.

v_gene	d_gene	abundance	j_gene	len	CDR3aa	CDR3nt
TRBV5-5	TRBD1	few	TRBJ2-5	16	CASSPFRTGGGETQYF	TGTGCCAGCAGCCCCTTTCGGACAGGGGGCGGCGAGACCCAGTACTTC
TRBV15	NA	NA	TRBJ2-4	15	CATSRDRYPKNIQYF	TGTGCCACCAGCAGAGATCGGTATCCCAAAAACATTCAGTACTTC
TRBV6-5	TRBD1	NA	TRBJ1-5	13	CATRRGSDQPQHF	TGTGCCACGCGCAGGGGGAGCGATCAGCCCCAGCATTTT
TRBV28	NA	few	TRBJ2-2	15	CASHHLEGLDGELFF	TGTGCCAGTCATCATCTTGAGGGGCTGGACGGGGAGCTGTTTTTT
TRBV7-9	NA	NA	TRBJ1-4	13	CASSSYDNGRATF	TGTGCCAGCAGCTCCTACGATAATGGGAGGGCTACTTTT
TRBV19	NA	few	TRBJ1-1	13	CAGKTGVNTEAFF	TGTGCCGGGAAAACAGGAGTCAACACTGAAGCTTTCTTT
TRBV20-1	TRBD2	NA	TRBJ2-4	12	CSAQGPGGIQYF	TGCAGTGCTCAAGGCCCGGGGGGCATTCAGTACTTC
TRBV5-1	NA	NA	TRBJ2-1	15	CASSLVRDSYNEQFF	TGCGCCAGCAGCTTGGTTCGAGACTCCTACAATGAGCAGTTCTTC
TRBV7-4	TRBD2	NA	TRBJ2-3	16	CASSYLGLGAQDTQYF	TGTGCCAGCAGCTACCTGGGACTAGGGGCACAGGATACGCAGTATTTT
TRBV10-3	NA	few	TRBJ2-1	18	CAISRQLGGGGGQGEQFF	TGTGCCATCAGCCGACAGCTTGGGGGCGGGGGAGGCCAGGGTGAGCAGTTCTTC